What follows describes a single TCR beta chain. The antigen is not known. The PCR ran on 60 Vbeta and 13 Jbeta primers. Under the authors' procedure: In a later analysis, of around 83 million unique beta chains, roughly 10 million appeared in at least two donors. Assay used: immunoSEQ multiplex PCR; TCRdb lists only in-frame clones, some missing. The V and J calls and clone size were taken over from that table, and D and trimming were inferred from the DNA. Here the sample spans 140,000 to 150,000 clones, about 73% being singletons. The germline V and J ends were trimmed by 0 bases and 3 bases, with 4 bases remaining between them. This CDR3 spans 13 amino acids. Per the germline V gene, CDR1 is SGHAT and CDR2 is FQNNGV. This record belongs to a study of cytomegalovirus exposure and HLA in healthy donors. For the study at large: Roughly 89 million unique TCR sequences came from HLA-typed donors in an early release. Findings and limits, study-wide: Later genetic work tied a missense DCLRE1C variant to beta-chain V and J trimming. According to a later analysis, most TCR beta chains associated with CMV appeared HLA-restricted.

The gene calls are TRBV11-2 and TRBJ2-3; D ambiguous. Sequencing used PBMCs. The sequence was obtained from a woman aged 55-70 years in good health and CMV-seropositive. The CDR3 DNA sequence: TGTGCCAGCAGCTTAGAGCGTACAGATACGCAGTATTTT. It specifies CASSLERTDTQYF.